The 13 T cell receptor beta chains below come from one sample, sequenced in a study of shared clonotypes between healthy human individuals. This table comes from immunoSEQ multiplex PCR, and its TCRdb copy is limited to in-frame clones, with some not included. Found here are about 450,000 clones, 75% to 85% of them singletons; the top ten hold approximately 13%. The sample consisted of PBMCs. The receptors here all came from a woman aged 40-49 years in good health. Some clones in this sample may be carry-over from other donors' samples.

The chain employs TRBV29-1 and TRBJ2-5; TRBD2 aligns across 8 bases. V was clipped by 7 bases and J by 2 bases; unmatched bases: 12. Per the germline V gene, CDR1 is SQVTM and CDR2 is ANQGSEA. This CDR3 is 15 amino acids long. The CDR3 region is CSGESTSGRQETQYF. In nucleotides, the CDR3 is TGCAGCGGTGAGAGTACTAGCGGTCGACAAGAGACCCAGTACTTC.

The chain recombines TRBV18 with TRBJ2-7; 7 bases align to TRBD1. The germline V gene has CDR1 KGHSH and CDR2 LQKENI. This CDR3 is built from 15 residues. V shed 3 bases and J 3 bases; nucleotides not matched to a gene: 8. CDR3 loop: CASSPQGTAGYEQYF. The CDR3 region has the DNA TGTGCCAGCTCACCCCAAGGGACAGCTGGCTACGAGCAGTACTTC.

This chain joins TRBV4-2 and TRBJ2-1; the D gene is possibly TRBD1 (7 bases). The CDR3 consists of 16 residues. Germline V gene data show CDR1 as LGHNA and CDR2 as YNFKEQ. The V and J ends lost 4 bases and 8 bases respectively, with 21 bases between them. The CDR3 DNA is TGTGCCAGCAGCCGGACAGATTTCCAGGGGGGCGATGAGCAGTTCTTC. This translates into CASSRTDFQGGDEQFF.

The rearrangement uses TRBV29-1 and TRBJ1-1; perhaps TRBD1 as D (6 bases). The V gene's germline CDR1 is SQVTM and CDR2 ANQGSEA. The CDR3 has 14 residues. V lost 5 bases and J 0 bases, leaving 13 bases between the germline ends. CDR3 DNA: TGCAGCGTTCTTGACAGGATCATGAACACTGAAGCTTTCTTT. Encoded protein: CSVLDRIMNTEAFF.

This clone was observed a few times. CDR3 in DNA: TGTGCCAGCAGCTTCGCCTCCTACAATGAGCAGTTCTTC. Translated: CASSFASYNEQFF. V and J are TRBV28 and TRBJ2-1; unclear D gene. CDR3 length equals 13 residues. V was trimmed by 6 bases and J by 0 bases, leaving 6 bases between them. Germline V CDR1 and CDR2: MDHEN, SYDVKM.

This CDR3 reads CASSQTRGQGVSGELFF. CDR3 DNA: TGCGCCAGCAGCCAAACCCGGGGACAGGGGGTTTCCGGGGAGCTGTTTTTT. The gene calls are TRBV4-3 and TRBJ2-2, with 11 positions matching TRBD1. Germline V CDR1 and CDR2: LGHNA, YSLEER. V lost 2 bases and J lost 6; bases outside the gene matches: 8. The CDR3 is 17 residues long.

J is TRBJ2-5 and V is TRBV11-3; no firm D call. V was trimmed by 0 bases and J by 2 bases, leaving 10 bases between them. The germline V gene encodes CDR1 SGHNT and CDR2 YENEEA. This CDR3 has 15 residues. In nucleotides, the CDR3 is TGTGCCAGCAGCTTAGATCGGTGGAATCAAGAGACCCAGTACTTC. Amino acids: CASSLDRWNQETQYF. The whole variable domain, filled in from reference TRBV11-3 and TRBJ2-5, reads EAGVVQSPRYKIIEKKQPVAFWCNPISGHNTLYWYLQNLGQGPELLIRYENEEAVDDSQLPKDRFSAERLKGVDSTLKIQPAELGDSAVYLCASSLDRWNQETQYFGPGTRLLVL.

V gene TRBV5-1 combines with J gene TRBJ2-2, with D perhaps matching TRBD1 or TRBD2 (5 bases each). The CDR3 is 12 residues long. V lost 7 bases and J 4 bases, leaving 8 bases between the germline ends. The germline V gene has CDR1 SGHRS and CDR2 YFSETQ. CDR3 in DNA: TGCGCCAGCCCAGGGACCACCGGGGAGCTGTTTTTT. It is translated as CASPGTTGELFF.

In DNA, the CDR3 is TGTGCCAGCAGCTTATGGGTAGATACGCAGTATTTT. Residues: CASSLWVDTQYF. J is TRBJ2-3 and V is TRBV7-2; no clear D. In germline, CDR1 is SGHTA, CDR2 FQGNSA. Trimming left V 2 bases short and J 5 bases short, with 5 bases between. The CDR3 has 12 amino acids.

The rearrangement uses TRBV30 and TRBJ1-1, with D possibly TRBD1 on 6 matching bases. The germline V gene encodes CDR1 GTSNPN and CDR2 SVGIG (reference sequence). V shed 3 bases and J shed 3 bases, with 11 bases lying between them. The CDR3 extends over 13 amino acids. DNA for the CDR3: TGTGCCTGGAGAAAGGGGGTCTACACTGAAGCTTTCTTT. It specifies CAWRKGVYTEAFF.

The chain joins TRBV2 to TRBJ1-1; D uncertain. The V end was cut by 5 bases, the J end by 6 bases, with 10 bases between. Germline V CDR1 and CDR2: SNHLY, FYNNEI. This CDR3 comprises 12 residues. The CDR3 reads CASSSLTPEAFF. In DNA form, the CDR3 reads TGTGCCAGCAGTAGCCTCACTCCTGAAGCTTTCTTT.

A few counts support this clone. The chain employs TRBV10-3 and TRBJ1-3; D possibly corresponds to TRBD1 (6 bases). The CDR3 sequence is 13 residues long. Per germline, CDR1 ENHRY and CDR2 SYGVKD. V was trimmed by 4 bases and J by 2 bases, leaving 6 bases between them. As DNA, the CDR3 is TGTGCCATCAGTGGGACAGCTGGAAACACCATATATTTT. Its translation is CAISGTAGNTIYF.

The chain carries TRBV25-1 and TRBJ1-3; D is ambiguous. V was clipped by 3 bases and J by 3 bases, with 9 bases between them. Germline-derived CDR1 and CDR2 are MGHDK and SYGVNS. The CDR3 contains 14 residues. The CDR3 is CASSEWGFGNTIYF. The CDR3, as DNA: TGTGCCAGCAGTGAGTGGGGTTTTGGAAACACCATATATTTT.